The source of this T cell receptor (beta chain) is a study of T cell responses to AZD1222 COVID-19 vaccine (dated by TCRdb to about 2021). Looking at the study overall: AZD1222 recipients with second doses at about 4 weeks or about 12 weeks were pooled, because spike-specific TCR depth and breadth did not differ between schedules. TCR sequencing was performed for about 250 trial participants, of whom about 200 were given two doses of AZD1222 and some 26 were given two doses of MenACWY control vaccine. Trial participants were enrolled into age subgroups of 18-55, 56-69 and 70-plus years, which contained approximately 150, 30 and 60 TCR-sequenced participants, respectively.

The CDR3 regions of human TCRbeta chains were analyzed by immunosequencing. The source study handled its data this way. TCRs in the repertoires were compared against a reference library of SARS-CoV-2-specific TCRs that had been generated with the MIRA antigen-specificity platform. Breadth meant the fraction of unique TCRs that were SARS-CoV-2-associated, whereas depth meant the fraction of total T cells that were SARS-CoV-2-associated. Using the MIRA data, each spike-specific TCR was mapped to the spike region that the TCR reacts to and placed in a CD4 or CD8 class. Log10-transformed breadth and depth values were compared by one-way ANOVA with Sidak's multiple comparisons tests. TCRdb stores this immuneACCESS table with in-frame sequences only. Part of the clones is absent; in the studies checked, under half of the shortfall reflects unresolved V genes, and no reason is known for the rest. That table furnishes V, J and clone size, whereas the DNA furnished D and trimming. The sample has more than 100,000 clones on record, around 85% of them singletons. About 6% of the sample comes from the top ten.

This clone was counted between two and nine times. Its cognate antigen has yet to be identified. Base qualities are not recorded, but no much larger clone differs from it by a single base. Additional DNA sequences in this sample encode the identical CDR3. The time point label, as the study defines it: baseline before first vaccination. Vaccinee samples were obtained from the UK trials COV001 and COV002, which included a single-blind randomized controlled phase 2/3 trial of AZD1222 (ChAdOx1 nCoV-19) in healthy adults. Trial participant PBMC samples were collected at day 0 and day 28 after the second dose for TCRbeta chain sequencing. General findings and caveats noted by the study authors: The 56-69-year group was small, and its depth increase did not reach significance, likely because of low power. Because no samples from the day 14 peak response were available, repertoires could be characterized only after the peak T cell response. Only a handful of AZD1222 recipients were SARS-CoV-2 seropositive at baseline, limiting conclusions about previously exposed vaccinees. Reportedly, close to half of the unique spike-specific TCRs recognized epitopes lying outside the regions that are mutated in the B.1.351 and B.1.1.7 variants. A significant rise in spike-specific TCR breadth and depth was observed after two AZD1222 doses relative to day 0 and relative to MenACWY recipients. Participants were mostly white British and included more females than males, and it was suggested by the authors that clonal diversity may have been underestimated. CD4 TCRs associated with the vaccine covered the entire spike protein, and the dominant responses were in regions 160-218 and 743-854.

The CDR3, from cysteine to phenylalanine, totals 13 residues. Only the CDR3 portion is preserved as DNA: 39 bases, with reading frame beginning at the first base. The germline V gene yields SQVTM for CDR1 and ANQGSEA for CDR2. V is trimmed back by 6 bases and J by 1 base, and the junction contains 3 bases that no gene match accounts for. This chain is built from TRBV29-1 and TRBJ2-7, with 10 junctional bases fitting TRBD1. The TCR was taken from an adult in good health. The source material was peripheral blood, sampled on day 0 of AZD1222 vaccination. The nucleotides are TGCAGCGTACCGGGACAGGGGTCCTACGAGCAGTACTTC. Its protein product is CSVPGQGSYEQYF.